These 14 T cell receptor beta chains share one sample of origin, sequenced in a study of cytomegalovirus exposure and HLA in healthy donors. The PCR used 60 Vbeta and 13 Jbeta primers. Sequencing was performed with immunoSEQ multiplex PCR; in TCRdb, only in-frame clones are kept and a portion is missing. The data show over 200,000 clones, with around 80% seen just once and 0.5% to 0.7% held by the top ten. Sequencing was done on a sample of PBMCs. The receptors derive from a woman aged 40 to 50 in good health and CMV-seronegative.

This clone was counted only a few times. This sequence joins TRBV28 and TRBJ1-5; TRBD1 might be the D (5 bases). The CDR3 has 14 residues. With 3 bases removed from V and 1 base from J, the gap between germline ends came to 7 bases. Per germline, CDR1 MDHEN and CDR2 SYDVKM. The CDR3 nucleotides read TGTGCCAGCAGTTTGGACAACAGCAATCAGCCCCAGCATTTT. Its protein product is CASSLDNSNQPQHF.

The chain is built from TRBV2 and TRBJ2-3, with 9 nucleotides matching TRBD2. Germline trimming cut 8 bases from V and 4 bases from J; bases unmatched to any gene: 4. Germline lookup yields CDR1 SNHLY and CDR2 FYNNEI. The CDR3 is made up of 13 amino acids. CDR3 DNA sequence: TGTGCCAGCGGGACTAGCTACGCAGATACGCAGTATTTT. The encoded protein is CASGTSYADTQYF.

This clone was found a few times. The DNA for the CDR3 is TGTGCCAGCAGTGAATTGAGGGGGATTAGCACCGGGGAGCTGTTTTTT. Translation gives CASSELRGISTGELFF. The rearrangement uses TRBV6-1 and TRBJ2-2; possibly TRBD1 for D (6 bases). V was pared by 2 bases and J by 4 bases, with 14 bases between. The germline V gene encodes CDR1 MNHNS and CDR2 SASEGT. The CDR3 loop spans 16 amino acids.

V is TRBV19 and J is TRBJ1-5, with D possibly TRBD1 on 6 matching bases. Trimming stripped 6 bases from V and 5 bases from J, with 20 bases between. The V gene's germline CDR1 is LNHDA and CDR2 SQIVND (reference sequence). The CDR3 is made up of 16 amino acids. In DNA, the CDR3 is TGTGCCAGTAGGCCGAGGGGCGGGGGCCCTGATCAGCCCCAGCATTTT. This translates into CASRPRGGGPDQPQHF.

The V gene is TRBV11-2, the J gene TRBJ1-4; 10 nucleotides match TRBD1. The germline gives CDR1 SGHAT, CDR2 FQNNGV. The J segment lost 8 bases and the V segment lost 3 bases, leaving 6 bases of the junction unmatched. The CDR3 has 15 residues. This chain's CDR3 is CASSLAGTGVEKLFF. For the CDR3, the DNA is TGTGCCAGCAGCTTGGCCGGGACAGGGGTCGAAAAACTGTTTTTT.

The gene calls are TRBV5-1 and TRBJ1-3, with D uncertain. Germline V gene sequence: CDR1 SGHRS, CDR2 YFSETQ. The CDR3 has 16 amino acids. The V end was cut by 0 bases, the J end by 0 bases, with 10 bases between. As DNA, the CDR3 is TGCGCCAGCAGCTTGGCGGGTCTCGACTCTGGAAACACCATATATTTT. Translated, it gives CASSLAGLDSGNTIYF.

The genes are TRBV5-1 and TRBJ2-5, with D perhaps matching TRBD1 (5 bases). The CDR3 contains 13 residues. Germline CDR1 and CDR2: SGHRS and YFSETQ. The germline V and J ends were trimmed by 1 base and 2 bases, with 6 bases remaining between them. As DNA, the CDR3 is TGCGCCAGCAGCTTGCAGGGACAAGAGACCCAGTACTTC. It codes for CASSLQGQETQYF.

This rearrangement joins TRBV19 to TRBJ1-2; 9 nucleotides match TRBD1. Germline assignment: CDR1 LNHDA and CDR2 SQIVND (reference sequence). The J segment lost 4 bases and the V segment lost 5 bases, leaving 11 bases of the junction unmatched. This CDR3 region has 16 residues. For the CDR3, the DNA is TGTGCCAGTAGTGCCTGGACAGGGGCCCCGAGCTATGGCTACACCTTC. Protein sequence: CASSAWTGAPSYGYTF.

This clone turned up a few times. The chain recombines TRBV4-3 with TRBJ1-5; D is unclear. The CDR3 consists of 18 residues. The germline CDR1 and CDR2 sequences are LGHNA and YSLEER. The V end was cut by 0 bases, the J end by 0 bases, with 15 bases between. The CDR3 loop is CASSQDLSRGYSNQPQHF. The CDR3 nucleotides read TGCGCCAGCAGCCAAGACCTGTCCCGAGGGTATAGCAATCAGCCCCAGCATTTT.

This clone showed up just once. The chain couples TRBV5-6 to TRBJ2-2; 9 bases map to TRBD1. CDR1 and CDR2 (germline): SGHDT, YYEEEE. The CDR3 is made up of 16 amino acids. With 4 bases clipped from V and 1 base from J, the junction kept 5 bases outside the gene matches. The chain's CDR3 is CASSPGTGWNTGELFF. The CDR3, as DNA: TGTGCCAGCAGCCCTGGGACAGGGTGGAACACCGGGGAGCTGTTTTTT.

This CDR3 reads CASSDGGATEAFF. CDR3 DNA sequence: TGTGCCAGCAGTGACGGGGGGGCCACTGAAGCTTTCTTT. This sequence joins TRBV2 and TRBJ1-1, with a tentative D call TRBD1 (6 bases). Germline assignment: CDR1 SNHLY and CDR2 FYNNEI. The V end lost 3 bases, the J end lost 4 bases, and 9 bases lay between the germline ends. There are 13 residues in the CDR3.

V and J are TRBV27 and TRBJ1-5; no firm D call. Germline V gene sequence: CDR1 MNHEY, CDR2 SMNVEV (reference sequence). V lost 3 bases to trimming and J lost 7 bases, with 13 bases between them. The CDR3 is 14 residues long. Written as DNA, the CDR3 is TGTGCCAGCAGTTTTGGGTCCCCCGGGCAGCCCCAGCATTTT. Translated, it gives CASSFGSPGQPQHF.

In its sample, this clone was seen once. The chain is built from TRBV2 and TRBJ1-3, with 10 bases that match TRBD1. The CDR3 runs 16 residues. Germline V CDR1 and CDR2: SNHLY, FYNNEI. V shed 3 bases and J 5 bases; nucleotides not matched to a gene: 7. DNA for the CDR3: TGTGCCAGCAGTGACTGGGACAGGGGCAACCGAAACACCATATATTTT. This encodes CASSDWDRGNRNTIYF. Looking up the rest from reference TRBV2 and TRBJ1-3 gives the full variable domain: EPEVTQTPSHQVTQMGQEVILRCVPISNHLYFYWYRQILGQKVEFLVSFYNNEISEKSEIFDDQFSVERPDGSNFTLKIRSTKLEDSAMYFCASSDWDRGNRNTIYFGEGSWLTVV.

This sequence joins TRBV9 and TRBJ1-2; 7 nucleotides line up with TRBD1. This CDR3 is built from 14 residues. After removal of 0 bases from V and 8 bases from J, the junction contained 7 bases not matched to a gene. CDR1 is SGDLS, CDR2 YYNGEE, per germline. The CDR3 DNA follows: TGTGCCAGCAGCGTAGTAGAGGGGGCGGGAGGCTACACCTTC. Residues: CASSVVEGAGGYTF.